The text below deals with one T cell receptor (beta chain). What it recognizes is unknown. TCRdb's table, derived via immunoSEQ multiplex PCR, lists solely in-frame clones and lacks some. The sample shows around 100,000 clones, roughly 84% of them seen only once. This sample was included in a study of T cell responses to AZD1222 COVID-19 vaccine. The wider study: Samples with a second dose at about 4 or about 12 weeks were pooled together.

Trimming cost V 2 bases and J 1 base, with 2 bases left between them. Germline-derived CDR1 and CDR2 are GTSNPN and SVGIG (reference sequence). CDR3 size: 11 residues. General study points: Two AZD1222 administrations were followed by greater Spike-specific TCR breadth and depth. The sample set comprised mostly white British donors with more females, and clonal diversity was possibly underestimated.

The material sequenced was peripheral blood, taken on day 0 of AZD1222 vaccination. The chain couples TRBV30 to TRBJ1-2, with D unresolved. This clonotype originated in an adult in good health. The CDR3 here is CAWSLNYGYTF. CDR3 DNA: TGTGCCTGGAGTCTTAACTATGGCTACACCTTC. The complete variable domain, with remaining parts taken from reference TRBV30 and TRBJ1-2, reads SQTIHQWPATLVQPVGSPLSLECTVEGTSNPNLYWYRQAAGRGLQLLFYSVGIGQISSEVPQNLSASRPQDRQFILSSKKLLLSDSGFYLCAWSLNYGYTFGSGTRLTVV.